The TCR beta chain described here comes from a study of blood T cell repertoires in COVID-19. Clones were sequenced by immunoSEQ multiplex PCR, and TCRdb holds only the in-frame ones, with some missing. The table lists tens of thousands of clones, 85% to 90% of them singletons. The clonotype was recovered from a human donor in a cohort sampled during active COVID-19. Material for sequencing was peripheral blood.

CDR3 region: CASSVGTSGGEQFF. The DNA for the CDR3 is TGTGCCAGCAGCGTTGGGACTAGCGGGGGAGAGCAGTTCTTC. The chain employs TRBV9 and TRBJ2-1, with TRBD2 matching 14 bases. This CDR3 comprises 14 residues. V trimming: 2 bases; J trimming: 10 bases; junction bases outside the gene matches: 2. Germline V CDR1 and CDR2: SGDLS, YYNGEE.